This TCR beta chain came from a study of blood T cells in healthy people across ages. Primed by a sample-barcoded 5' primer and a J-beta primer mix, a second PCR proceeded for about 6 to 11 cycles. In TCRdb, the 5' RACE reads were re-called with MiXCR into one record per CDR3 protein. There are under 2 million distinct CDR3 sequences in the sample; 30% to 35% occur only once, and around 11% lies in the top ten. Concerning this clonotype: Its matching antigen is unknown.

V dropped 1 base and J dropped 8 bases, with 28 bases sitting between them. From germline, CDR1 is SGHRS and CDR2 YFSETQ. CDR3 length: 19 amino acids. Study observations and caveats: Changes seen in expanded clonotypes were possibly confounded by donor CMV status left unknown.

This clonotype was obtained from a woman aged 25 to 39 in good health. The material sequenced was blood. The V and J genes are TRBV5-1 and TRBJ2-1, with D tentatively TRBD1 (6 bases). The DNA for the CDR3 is TGCGCCAGCAGCTTGACAGGGAAGCCCGTATTTTTGCCCGGCGATGAGCAGTTCTTC. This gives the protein CASSLTGKPVFLPGDEQFF. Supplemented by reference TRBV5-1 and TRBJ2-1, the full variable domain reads KAGVTQTPRYLIKTRGQQVTLSCSPISGHRSVSWYQQTPGQGLQFLFEYFSETQRNKGNFPGRFSGRQFSNSRSEMNVSTLELGDSALYLCASSLTGKPVFLPGDEQFFGPGTRLTVL.